This T cell receptor (beta chain) was retrieved from a study of Ad26.COV2.S vaccination and SARS-CoV-2 variants. Study-level background: A COV1001 Ad26.COV2.S trial-arm participant provided the sample.

Documented treatment: about 20 received Ad26.COV2.S at low or high dose, single or two shots; a few received placebo; per-sample allocation not given. Day 63 after the first vaccine or placebo injection was the time point for sampling. The study used a vaccine consisting of an Ad26 vector that expressed Wuhan-strain SARS-CoV-2 spike. Germline assignment: CDR1 MDHEN and CDR2 SYDVKM. The CDR3 loop spans 15 amino acids. Unmatched junction bases numbered 11, after V lost 8 bases and J lost 1 base. Sequenced by immunoSEQ multiplex PCR; TCRdb stores in-frame clones only, minus some. The sample lists about 220,000 clones, roughly 90% occurring once. Study outcomes and limitations: Total T cell responses, in the TCR breadth and depth analyses, may have been underestimated. Placebo recipients showed lower spike-specific TCR breadth than vaccinees.

Notes on this clone: Antigen unknown.

The rearrangement uses TRBV28 and TRBJ2-7; 7 bases match TRBD1. This clonotype was obtained from a person between 18 and 65 years old who received the Ad26.COV2.S COVID-19 vaccine or a placebo. The source was peripheral blood, collected in a trial of Ad26.COV2.S vaccine versus placebo. The CDR3 reads CASLRQGDPSYEQYF. CDR3 coding DNA: TGTGCCAGCCTTCGACAGGGAGATCCGTCCTACGAGCAGTACTTC.